This is a list of T cell receptor beta chains from one sample in a study of early T cells in non-severe SARS-CoV-2 infection. TCRdb passed the 5' RACE reads through MiXCR, listing each CDR3 protein once. The sample has tens of thousands of distinct CDR3 sequences, more than 15% seen once. Source: whole blood, taken at baseline. The receptors come from an adult who was a healthcare worker with PCR-confirmed SARS-CoV-2 infection or an uninfected control (not recorded which). CDR3s include the opening cysteine and the closing phenylalanine or tryptophan. Each record gives: clone size, V gene, J gene, D gene, CDR3 DNA, CDR3 protein. A D gene is named only where the DNA matches it firmly. For some rows the clone size is stated as once, few or many, or as a class when expanded; others skip it.

-	TRBV28	TRBJ2-5	TRBD2	TGTGCCAGCAGCTATACCGGGACTAGCGGGCAAGAGACCCAGTACTTC	CASSYTGTSGQETQYF
-	TRBV7-9	TRBJ2-5	-	TGTGCCAGCAGCTTAGCTCTTGTCGGGAAAGAGACCCAGTACTTC	CASSLALVGKETQYF
-	TRBV29-1	TRBJ2-3	-	TGCAGCGTGGAGCTGACACCGAATACGCAGTATTTT	CSVELTPNTQYF
-	TRBV18	TRBJ2-5	TRBD1	TGTGCCAGCTCACCACCGGGACAGCAAGAGACCCAGTACTTC	CASSPPGQQETQYF
few	TRBV7-9	TRBJ1-2	-	TGTGCCAGCAGCCCTAGATCTGTCCCCCCGGGGAATGGCTACACCTTC	CASSPRSVPPGNGYTF
many	TRBV28	TRBJ1-6	-	TGTGCCAGCTCGGGGAGCAATGCGAATTCACCCCTCCACTTT	CASSGSNANSPLHF
-	TRBV4-2	TRBJ2-3	-	TGTGCCAGCAGCCAAGAGCTGGGTACGCAGTATTTT	CASSQELGTQYF
few	TRBV12-3/TRBV12-4	TRBJ1-5	-	TGTGCCAGCAGTTTAGGGGGGGAGAAGCCCCAGCATTTT	CASSLGGEKPQHF
-	TRBV5-6	TRBJ1-5	TRBD1	TGTGCCAGCAGCCTCCTGGGACAGCTAGATCAGCCCCAGCATTTT	CASSLLGQLDQPQHF
-	TRBV7-8	TRBJ2-3	TRBD2	TGTGCCAGCAGCTCCGGACTAGCGGGAGTGACAGATACGCAGTATTTT	CASSSGLAGVTDTQYF
-	TRBV13	TRBJ2-6	TRBD2	TGTGCCAGCAGCTCTAACGCGGGAGGGCCAAGTGGGGCCAACGTCCTGACTTTC	CASSSNAGGPSGANVLTF
-	TRBV5-4	TRBJ1-2	-	TGTGCCAGCAGCAACACGGGAGCGGGGGACTATGGCTACACCTTC	CASSNTGAGDYGYTF
-	TRBV7-8	TRBJ2-5	TRBD1	TGTGCCAGCAGCCCGGTGCTCGGACAGGGGGCGGGAGAGACCCAGTACTTC	CASSPVLGQGAGETQYF
-	TRBV4-2	TRBJ2-3	-	TGTGCCAGCAGCCAAACGGGAGGGGGCCCGACAGATACGCAGTATTTT	CASSQTGGGPTDTQYF
-	TRBV6-2/TRBV6-3	TRBJ1-1	-	TGTGCCAGCAGTTACATTGGCGCGGGAATCACTGAAGCTTTCTTT	CASSYIGAGITEAFF
-	TRBV15	TRBJ2-5	-	TGTGCCACCAGCAGAGGAGCGCGTGGACATCAAGAGACCCAGTACTTC	CATSRGARGHQETQYF
-	TRBV3-1	TRBJ1-5	-	TGTGCCAGCAGCCAAGGGGGAGCAGGTGGACAGCCCCAGCATTTT	CASSQGGAGGQPQHF
-	TRBV4-2	TRBJ2-1	TRBD2	TGTGCCAGCAGCCACACTAGCGGACCCTACAATGAGCAGTTCTTC	CASSHTSGPYNEQFF
-	TRBV3-1	TRBJ2-1	TRBD2	TGTGCCAGCAGCCAAGGGAATAGCGGGCGTGGTGAGCAGTTCTTC	CASSQGNSGRGEQFF
-	TRBV6-5	TRBJ1-4	-	TGTGCCAGCCAGGGGATATACAATGAAAAACTGTTTTTT	CASQGIYNEKLFF
few	TRBV29-1	TRBJ1-2	-	TGCAGCGTTGATAACTATGGCTACACCTTC	CSVDNYGYTF
-	TRBV20-1	TRBJ1-1	-	TGCAGTGCGACAGTCCTGGGTAAGAACACTGAAGCTTTCTTT	CSATVLGKNTEAFF
-	TRBV28	TRBJ2-7	TRBD1	TGTGCCAGCACCTCTGGGACAGGGGCGTACGAGCAGTACTTC	CASTSGTGAYEQYF
-	TRBV5-1	TRBJ1-1	-	TGCGCCAGCAGCTTGGTCGGGGGCGCGGGCACTGAAGCTTTCTTT	CASSLVGGAGTEAFF
-	TRBV12-3/TRBV12-4	TRBJ2-7	TRBD1	TGTGCCAGCAGCTCAAGACAGGGGGCAGGGCAGTACTTC	CASSSRQGAGQYF
many	TRBV4-2	TRBJ2-3	TRBD2	TGTGCCAGCAGCCAAGGACTAGCGGGGGGGCCTAGCACAGATACGCAGTATTTT	CASSQGLAGGPSTDTQYF
few	TRBV20-1	TRBJ1-1	TRBD1	TGCAGTGCTAGCGCTTCCGGGACAGGGGGATACACTGAAGCTTTCTTT	CSASASGTGGYTEAFF
-	TRBV4-3	TRBJ2-7	TRBD1	TGCGCCAGCAGCCAAGAAGTTCCGCGGGACAGGTCCTACGAGCAGTACTTC	CASSQEVPRDRSYEQYF
few	TRBV18	TRBJ2-5	TRBD1	TGTGCCAGCTCGGCCCGACAGGGGACGGGGGAGACCCAGTACTTC	CASSARQGTGETQYF
-	TRBV28	TRBJ1-5	-	TGTGCCAGCAGTTTGGCACGGCAACAGCATTTT	CASSLARQQHF
-	TRBV29-1	TRBJ2-4	TRBD2	TGCAGCGTGAAAGCGGGAGCCGGAGGGAACATTCAGTACTTC	CSVKAGAGGNIQYF
-	TRBV6-5	TRBJ1-1	-	TGTGCCAGCAGGCACGAGGGGGACACTGAAGCTTTCTTT	CASRHEGDTEAFF
few	TRBV5-5	TRBJ1-5	-	TGTGCCAGCAGCTTGGTACAGGGAAGCAATCAGCCCCAGCATTTT	CASSLVQGSNQPQHF
many	TRBV3-1	TRBJ1-1	-	TGTGCCAGCAGCCAAAAAGCCAGAAACACTGAAGCTTTCTTT	CASSQKARNTEAFF
-	TRBV18	TRBJ1-5	TRBD1	TGTGCCAGCGAAGGACAGGGGGGCCATCAGCCCCAGCATTTT	CASEGQGGHQPQHF
-	TRBV30	TRBJ2-6	-	TGTGCCTGGAGTGTACAGGTTCCTGGGGCCAACGTCCTGACTTTC	CAWSVQVPGANVLTF
-	TRBV19	TRBJ2-5	TRBD1	TGTGCCAGTAGTATTTACCAGGGGGCGAGGGAGACCCAGTACTTC	CASSIYQGARETQYF
once	TRBV6-5	TRBJ1-5	TRBD1	TGTGCCAGCAGAAGGGACAGGGGGAGCAATCAGCCCCAGCATTTT	CASRRDRGSNQPQHF
few	TRBV5-4	TRBJ1-6	-	TGTGCCAGCAGCTTGGACAATTCACCCCTCCACTTT	CASSLDNSPLHF
few	TRBV7-2	TRBJ2-3	TRBD2	TGTGCCAGCAGCTTAACTCAGCGGGACGTTACAGATACGCAGTATTTT	CASSLTQRDVTDTQYF
-	TRBV24-1	TRBJ2-3	TRBD2	TGTGCCACCAGTGACGGCGGGGGGAGCGGAAGCACAGATACGCAGTATTTT	CATSDGGGSGSTDTQYF
many	TRBV29-1	TRBJ2-2	TRBD1	TGCAGCGTCTTCACAGGGGGTAACACCGGGGAGCTGTTTTTT	CSVFTGGNTGELFF
-	TRBV6-1	TRBJ2-1	-	TGTGCCAGCAGTGATTGGAACAATGAGCAGTTCTTC	CASSDWNNEQFF